The count of the clone carrying this TCR beta chain is one. Trimming cost V 4 bases and J 4 bases; bases outside gene matches: 7. This CDR3 comprises 14 residues. The germline gives CDR1 SGHRS, CDR2 YFSETQ. These data are taken from a study of cytomegalovirus exposure and HLA in healthy donors. Both 60 Vbeta primers and 13 Jbeta primers went into the PCR. The assay was immunoSEQ multiplex PCR, and TCRdb's table has in-frame clones only and misses some. The table shows approximately 160,000 clones, with over 60% occurring only once. This clonotype originated in a young woman in good health and CMV-seropositive. The chain joins TRBV5-1 to TRBJ2-5; TRBD1 agrees at 7 bases. Material: PBMCs. The CDR3 region is CASSPDRVRETQYF. CDR3 nucleotides: TGCGCCAGCAGCCCCGACAGGGTGAGAGAGACCCAGTACTTC. Supplemented by reference TRBV5-1 and TRBJ2-5, the full variable domain reads KAGVTQTPRYLIKTRGQQVTLSCSPISGHRSVSWYQQTPGQGLQFLFEYFSETQRNKGNFPGRFSGRQFSNSRSEMNVSTLELGDSALYLCASSPDRVRETQYFGPGTRLLVL.